The sequence of this TCR beta chain was determined in a study of glioma-infiltrating T cells after dendritic cell vaccination. Whole-study context: Autologous tumor lysate-pulsed dendritic cell vaccination was given between the early 2000s and the early 2010s.

Germline lookup yields CDR1 GTSNPN and CDR2 SVGIG (reference sequence). The CDR3 is 14 amino acids. Up to 2 ug genomic DNA was used for TCRB CDR3 amplification. Primers: 60 V beta forward and 13 J beta reverse. TCRdb keeps only in-frame clones here, not all; method: immunoSEQ multiplex PCR. Found here are tens of thousands of clones, over 90% of them singletons; the top ten hold under 2.5%. The sequence derives from a human donor with glioblastoma. The material sequenced was blood, taken before dendritic cell vaccination. V is TRBV30 and J is TRBJ2-5; D is possibly TRBD2 (6 bases). Gene TRBJ2-7 matches the end of the DNA better, so the J call may be wrong. The CDR3 DNA is TGTGCCTGGATCCCCTGGGGGGAACCCTACGAGCAGTACTTC. It specifies CAWIPWGEPYEQYF.